Listed below are T cell receptor beta chains from one sample, sequenced in a study of cytomegalovirus exposure and HLA in healthy donors. Here immunoSEQ multiplex PCR was the method, and the copy in TCRdb shows in-frame clones only, minus some. The sample holds 90,000 to 110,000 clones, about 80% seen once. Material for sequencing was PBMCs. Receptors originate from a woman aged 45-59 years in good health and CMV-seropositive. Both conserved end residues are part of each CDR3. The order of the fields is V gene, J gene, clone size, D gene, CDR3 DNA, CDR3 protein. The D gene is left open where the match is weak. A clone size is listed for some rows: how often the clone was seen (once, few, many), or a class if it is expanded.

v_gene: TRBV6-6
j_gene: TRBJ2-3
abundance: few
d_gene: TRBD2
CDR3nt: TGTGCCAGCACCCTGGGACTAGCGGGACAAGATACGCAGTATTTT
CDR3aa: CASTLGLAGQDTQYF

v_gene: TRBV5-4
j_gene: TRBJ2-1
abundance: -
d_gene: -
CDR3nt: TGTGCCAGCAGCCTCCCCCTAGCTCACCCTGAGCAGTTCTTC
CDR3aa: CASSLPLAHPEQFF

v_gene: TRBV18
j_gene: TRBJ2-7
abundance: -
d_gene: -
CDR3nt: TGTGCCAGCTCACCAGGTGGTGCAGTGTACGAGCAGTACTTC
CDR3aa: CASSPGGAVYEQYF

v_gene: TRBV5-1
j_gene: TRBJ1-4
abundance: -
d_gene: -
CDR3nt: TGCGCCAGCAGTCCATCTGGCGGGGCTTATGAAAAACTGTTTTTT
CDR3aa: CASSPSGGAYEKLFF

v_gene: TRBV29-1
j_gene: TRBJ2-5
abundance: -
d_gene: -
CDR3nt: TGCAGCGTTGGGGGCGAGCTGCAGCAAGAGACCCAGTACTTC
CDR3aa: CSVGGELQQETQYF

v_gene: TRBV5-1
j_gene: TRBJ2-5
abundance: few
d_gene: TRBD1
CDR3nt: TGCGCCAGCACCTCACAGGGGACGGAGACCCAGTACTTC
CDR3aa: CASTSQGTETQYF

v_gene: TRBV18
j_gene: TRBJ1-4
abundance: -
d_gene: -
CDR3nt: TGTGCCAGCTCACCAATTAGGGGGTCCACTAATGAAAAACTGTTTTTT
CDR3aa: CASSPIRGSTNEKLFF

v_gene: TRBV10-3
j_gene: TRBJ1-1
abundance: -
d_gene: -
CDR3nt: TGTGCCATCAGTGAGTCTGGGGTAGCGGACACTGAAGCTTTCTTT
CDR3aa: CAISESGVADTEAFF

v_gene: TRBV7-9
j_gene: TRBJ2-6
abundance: -
d_gene: -
CDR3nt: TGTGCCAGCAGCTTAGTATCACTAGCTGGGGCCAACGTCCTGACTTTC
CDR3aa: CASSLVSLAGANVLTF

v_gene: TRBV6-1
j_gene: TRBJ2-3
abundance: -
d_gene: TRBD2
CDR3nt: TGTGCCAGCAGTGAAAGGACTAGCGGGAGAGGCACAGATACGCAGTATTTT
CDR3aa: CASSERTSGRGTDTQYF

v_gene: TRBV6-1
j_gene: TRBJ1-1
abundance: -
d_gene: -
CDR3nt: TGTGCCAGCAGACCGGAGGGAGGAACTGAAGCTTTCTTT
CDR3aa: CASRPEGGTEAFF

v_gene: TRBV29-1
j_gene: TRBJ1-5
abundance: -
d_gene: TRBD1
CDR3nt: TGCAGCGTTGGTCAGGGGGCCAATCAGCCCCAGCATTTT
CDR3aa: CSVGQGANQPQHF

v_gene: TRBV5-8
j_gene: TRBJ1-2
abundance: -
d_gene: TRBD1
CDR3nt: TGTGCCAGCAGCTTGGGGACAGGGGGCGACTATGGCTACACCTTC
CDR3aa: CASSLGTGGDYGYTF

v_gene: TRBV5-1
j_gene: TRBJ2-1
abundance: -
d_gene: -
CDR3nt: TGCGCCAGCAGCTTTAGGGGATCCTCCTACAATGAGCAGTTCTTC
CDR3aa: CASSFRGSSYNEQFF

v_gene: TRBV27
j_gene: TRBJ2-5
abundance: -
d_gene: TRBD2
CDR3nt: TGTGCCAGCAGTTTGATGCGGGGGGTGGAGACCCAGTACTTC
CDR3aa: CASSLMRGVETQYF

v_gene: TRBV7-8
j_gene: TRBJ2-5
abundance: -
d_gene: -
CDR3nt: TGTGCCAGCAGCTTGCCCGGGGAGGAGACCCAGTACTTC
CDR3aa: CASSLPGEETQYF

v_gene: TRBV9
j_gene: TRBJ1-4
abundance: -
d_gene: TRBD1
CDR3nt: TGTGCCAGCAGCGTAGCGGCAGGGGGCGCGGGTGAAAAACTGTTTTTT
CDR3aa: CASSVAAGGAGEKLFF

v_gene: TRBV5-1
j_gene: TRBJ1-2
abundance: once
d_gene: TRBD1
CDR3nt: TGCGCCAGCAGCGAGGGCCGGGACAGGGGACCCTTTAACTATGGCTACACCTTC
CDR3aa: CASSEGRDRGPFNYGYTF

v_gene: TRBV7-2
j_gene: TRBJ2-7
abundance: -
d_gene: TRBD2
CDR3nt: TGTGCCAGCAGCTTAGCGGCTAGCGGGGGGATCTACGAGCAGTACTTC
CDR3aa: CASSLAASGGIYEQYF

v_gene: TRBV12-5
j_gene: TRBJ1-1
abundance: -
d_gene: -
CDR3nt: TGTGCTAGTGCTGACGACCACGGAGGGAACACTGAGGCTTTCTTT
CDR3aa: CASADDHGGNTEAFF

v_gene: TRBV25-1
j_gene: TRBJ1-1
abundance: -
d_gene: -
CDR3nt: TGTGCCAGCAGGCACGGGTTGAACACTGAAGCTTTCTTT
CDR3aa: CASRHGLNTEAFF

v_gene: TRBV4-1
j_gene: TRBJ2-3
abundance: -
d_gene: TRBD2
CDR3nt: TGCGCCAGCAGCCTAGAGGCCCTAGCGGAAGGAACAGATACGCAGTATTTT
CDR3aa: CASSLEALAEGTDTQYF

v_gene: TRBV7-8
j_gene: TRBJ2-7
abundance: -
d_gene: TRBD2
CDR3nt: TGTGCCAGCAGCTTAGACCTAGCGGGGGTCATCTCCTACGAGCAGTACTTC
CDR3aa: CASSLDLAGVISYEQYF

v_gene: TRBV18
j_gene: TRBJ2-7
abundance: few
d_gene: TRBD1
CDR3nt: TGTGCCAGCTCACCGGGACAGGACTCCTACGAGCAGTACTTC
CDR3aa: CASSPGQDSYEQYF

v_gene: TRBV9
j_gene: TRBJ2-7
abundance: -
d_gene: TRBD2
CDR3nt: TGTGCCAGCAGCGTGGGACTAGCGGGAGGTACCTACGAGCAGTACTTC
CDR3aa: CASSVGLAGGTYEQYF

v_gene: TRBV7-9
j_gene: TRBJ2-7
abundance: -
d_gene: -
CDR3nt: TGTGCCAGCAGCCAGCCGGGATCGGGGGCCTACGAGCAGTACTTC
CDR3aa: CASSQPGSGAYEQYF

v_gene: TRBV4-1
j_gene: TRBJ2-7
abundance: once
d_gene: -
CDR3nt: TGCGCCAGCAGCCAAGATTACGGGGGAACCTACGAGCAGTACTTC
CDR3aa: CASSQDYGGTYEQYF

v_gene: TRBV7-9
j_gene: TRBJ2-3
abundance: -
d_gene: -
CDR3nt: TGTTCCAGCAGCTTAGCCGTCACAGATACGCAGTATTTT
CDR3aa: CSSSLAVTDTQYF

v_gene: TRBV21-1
j_gene: TRBJ2-5
abundance: few
d_gene: -
CDR3nt: TGTGCCAGCAGCAAAGCAAGGGACAGGGGGCGAGAGACCCAGTACTTC
CDR3aa: CASSKARDRGRETQYF

v_gene: TRBV7-2
j_gene: TRBJ2-2
abundance: -
d_gene: -
CDR3nt: TGTGCCAGCAGCCGAGGGGCAGGGGCGTGGGAGCTGTTTTTT
CDR3aa: CASSRGAGAWELFF

v_gene: TRBV5-1
j_gene: TRBJ1-1
abundance: -
d_gene: TRBD1
CDR3nt: TGCGCCAGCAGCCCCGACAGGGCAGGGGGAGACACTGAAGCTTTCTTT
CDR3aa: CASSPDRAGGDTEAFF

v_gene: TRBV4-3
j_gene: TRBJ2-5
abundance: -
d_gene: TRBD1
CDR3nt: TGCGCCAGCAGCCAAGCCCAGGGACAGTTAGAGACCCAGTACTTC
CDR3aa: CASSQAQGQLETQYF

v_gene: TRBV19
j_gene: TRBJ2-7
abundance: once
d_gene: TRBD1
CDR3nt: TGTGCCAGTAGTCTTCAAACCGGGACAGGGGGCTCCGAGCAGTACTTC
CDR3aa: CASSLQTGTGGSEQYF

v_gene: TRBV4-3
j_gene: TRBJ2-5
abundance: -
d_gene: -
CDR3nt: TGCGCCAGCAGCCAAGAACTCCGGGAGACCCAGTACTTC
CDR3aa: CASSQELRETQYF

v_gene: TRBV4-1
j_gene: TRBJ2-7
abundance: few
d_gene: -
CDR3nt: TGCGCCAGCAGCCAAGAATTCCGCGGATCCTACGAGCAGTACTTC
CDR3aa: CASSQEFRGSYEQYF

v_gene: TRBV15
j_gene: TRBJ1-5
abundance: -
d_gene: TRBD1
CDR3nt: TGTGCCACCAGCAGTGGGTCAGGGGGTCAGCCCCAGCATTTT
CDR3aa: CATSSGSGGQPQHF

v_gene: TRBV7-9
j_gene: TRBJ1-3
abundance: -
d_gene: -
CDR3nt: TGTGCCAGCAGCTTAGGTGGACTGATGTGTATATATTTT
CDR3aa: CASSLGGLMCIYF

v_gene: TRBV15
j_gene: TRBJ1-5
abundance: -
d_gene: -
CDR3nt: TGTGCCACCAGCAGGGCGGGGGCGATTCAGCCCCAGCATTTT
CDR3aa: CATSRAGAIQPQHF

v_gene: TRBV21-1
j_gene: TRBJ2-1
abundance: -
d_gene: -
CDR3nt: TGTGCCAGCAGCAAAGGGACTAGCCGAAACAATGAGCAGTTCTTC
CDR3aa: CASSKGTSRNNEQFF

v_gene: TRBV7-9
j_gene: TRBJ2-7
abundance: -
d_gene: TRBD1
CDR3nt: TGTGCCAGCAGCTTTCAGGGGGTTGCCTACGAGCAGTACTTC
CDR3aa: CASSFQGVAYEQYF

v_gene: TRBV29-1
j_gene: TRBJ2-1
abundance: few
d_gene: -
CDR3nt: TGCAGCCTTACTAAGACCAATGAGCAGTTCTTC
CDR3aa: CSLTKTNEQFF

v_gene: TRBV6-6
j_gene: TRBJ2-7
abundance: -
d_gene: -
CDR3nt: TGTGCCAGCAGTTACAGCACAGACGAGCAGTACTTC
CDR3aa: CASSYSTDEQYF

v_gene: TRBV6-5
j_gene: TRBJ1-1
abundance: -
d_gene: -
CDR3nt: TGCGCCGTCCGTCCACACCAAACGAACACTGAAGCTTTCTTT
CDR3aa: CAVRPHQTNTEAFF

v_gene: TRBV9
j_gene: TRBJ1-1
abundance: -
d_gene: TRBD1
CDR3nt: TGTGCCAGCAGCGTAGGAGGGACAGCGCCCACTGAAGCTTTCTTT
CDR3aa: CASSVGGTAPTEAFF

v_gene: TRBV5-1
j_gene: TRBJ2-3
abundance: -
d_gene: TRBD1
CDR3nt: TGCGCCAGCAGCTTGGCGGACAGGGGGCGAACAGATACGCAGTATTTT
CDR3aa: CASSLADRGRTDTQYF

v_gene: TRBV5-1
j_gene: TRBJ2-5
abundance: once
d_gene: TRBD1
CDR3nt: TGCGCCAGCAGCCGAGGGACAGCGCAAGAGACCCAGTACTTC
CDR3aa: CASSRGTAQETQYF

v_gene: TRBV2
j_gene: TRBJ2-1
abundance: -
d_gene: -
CDR3nt: TGTGCCAGCCTACTCGGGGTTGAGCAGTTCTTC
CDR3aa: CASLLGVEQFF

v_gene: TRBV7-8
j_gene: TRBJ1-2
abundance: -
d_gene: TRBD1
CDR3nt: TGTGCCAGCAACTCCGGGACAGGAGTTCACTATGGCTACACCTTC
CDR3aa: CASNSGTGVHYGYTF

v_gene: TRBV12-5
j_gene: TRBJ1-4
abundance: -
d_gene: TRBD1
CDR3nt: TGTGCTAGTGGCCACACAGGGGGCATCGAAAAACTGTTTTTT
CDR3aa: CASGHTGGIEKLFF

v_gene: TRBV29-1
j_gene: TRBJ1-5
abundance: -
d_gene: -
CDR3nt: TGCAGCGTCCCCCGCTCGGGAAAATTTCAGCCCCAGCATTTT
CDR3aa: CSVPRSGKFQPQHF

v_gene: TRBV4-2
j_gene: TRBJ1-1
abundance: -
d_gene: -
CDR3nt: TGTGCCAGCAGCCAAGATTGGGAGGGTAACGCTGAAGCTTTCTTT
CDR3aa: CASSQDWEGNAEAFF

v_gene: TRBV5-5
j_gene: TRBJ2-5
abundance: -
d_gene: -
CDR3nt: TGTGCCAGCAGCTTGACCCAGGGGCGGGAGACCCAGTACTTC
CDR3aa: CASSLTQGRETQYF

v_gene: TRBV11-1
j_gene: TRBJ2-3
abundance: -
d_gene: TRBD2
CDR3nt: TGTGCCAGCAGCTTAAGCGCTAGCGGGAGGAAAGATACGCAGTATTTT
CDR3aa: CASSLSASGRKDTQYF

v_gene: TRBV9
j_gene: TRBJ2-4
abundance: -
d_gene: -
CDR3nt: TGTGCCAGCAGCGTAGCCGGGAGTGGTGACATTCAGTACTTC
CDR3aa: CASSVAGSGDIQYF

v_gene: TRBV19
j_gene: TRBJ2-5
abundance: -
d_gene: -
CDR3nt: TGTGCCAGTACCTCATCCGGGATCGGGGGAGAGACCCAGTACTTC
CDR3aa: CASTSSGIGGETQYF

v_gene: TRBV2
j_gene: TRBJ1-2
abundance: -
d_gene: -
CDR3nt: TGTGCCAGCAGTGCGGGTCGGGGAGCTAACTATGGCTACACCTTC
CDR3aa: CASSAGRGANYGYTF

v_gene: TRBV5-6
j_gene: TRBJ1-5
abundance: -
d_gene: TRBD1
CDR3nt: TGTGCCAGCAGCCCGACAGGGCAAGGGCCCCAGCATTTT
CDR3aa: CASSPTGQGPQHF

v_gene: TRBV11-2
j_gene: TRBJ2-1
abundance: -
d_gene: TRBD2
CDR3nt: TGTGCCAGCAGCTTACTAGCGGGAGGCCCTTGGGATGAGCAGTTCTTC
CDR3aa: CASSLLAGGPWDEQFF

v_gene: TRBV9
j_gene: TRBJ2-2
abundance: -
d_gene: TRBD2
CDR3nt: TGTGCCAGCAGCGCCGTAGCGGGAACGAACACCGAGGAGCTGTTTTTT
CDR3aa: CASSAVAGTNTEELFF

v_gene: TRBV11-2
j_gene: TRBJ1-2
abundance: -
d_gene: -
CDR3nt: TGTGCCAGCAGCCAAAGAGCCTTTAACTATGGCTACACCTTC
CDR3aa: CASSQRAFNYGYTF